The T cell receptor (beta chain) described here comes from a study of response to subunit inactivated influenza vaccine. Whole-study findings and limits: Researchers suggested that each seasonal influenza vaccination recruits few new T cells.

TCRdb re-called the RT-PCR reads through MiXCR, storing one row per CDR3 protein. Seen here are 450,000 to 500,000 distinct CDR3 sequences, approximately 9.9% observed once, and the top ten hold about an eighth. Concerning this clonotype itself: Its antigen is unknown.

V lost 5 bases, J lost 6 bases, and 14 bases stayed unmatched. This CDR3 is 16 amino acids long. The chain employs TRBV12-3 or TRBV12-4 and TRBJ2-5, with TRBD2 matching over 8 bases. This clonotype originated in a man aged 45-65 years who received an inactivated influenza vaccine. The sample in question was PBMCs from blood, obtained roughly 45 days after vaccination. The CDR3 region is CASSPTHAGGAKTQYF. CDR3 sequence (DNA): TGTGCCAGCAGTCCTACGCATGCGGGAGGTGCGAAGACCCAGTACTTC.